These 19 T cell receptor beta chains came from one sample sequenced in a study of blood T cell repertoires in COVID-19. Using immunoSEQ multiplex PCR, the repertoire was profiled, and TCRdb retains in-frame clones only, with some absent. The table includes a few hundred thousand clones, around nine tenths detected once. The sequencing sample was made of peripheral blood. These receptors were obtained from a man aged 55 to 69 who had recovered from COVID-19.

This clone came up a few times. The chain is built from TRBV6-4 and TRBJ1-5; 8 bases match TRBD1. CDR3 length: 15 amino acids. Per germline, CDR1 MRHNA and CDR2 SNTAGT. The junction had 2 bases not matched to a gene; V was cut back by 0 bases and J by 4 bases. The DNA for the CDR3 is TGTGCCAGCAGTGACTCCGGACAGGGTAATCAGCCCCAGCATTTT. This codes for CASSDSGQGNQPQHF.

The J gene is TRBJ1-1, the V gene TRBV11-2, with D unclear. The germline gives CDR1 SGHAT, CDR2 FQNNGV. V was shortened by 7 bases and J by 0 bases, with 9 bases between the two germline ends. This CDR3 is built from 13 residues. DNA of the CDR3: TGTGCCAGCACCCCGGGGATGAACACTGAAGCTTTCTTT. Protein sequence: CASTPGMNTEAFF.

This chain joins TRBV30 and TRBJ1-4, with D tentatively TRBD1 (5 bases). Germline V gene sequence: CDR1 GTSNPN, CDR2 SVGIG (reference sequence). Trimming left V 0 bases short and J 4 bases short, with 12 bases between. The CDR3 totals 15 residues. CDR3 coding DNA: TGTGCCTGGAGTGTGGAGGGGCGAAATAATGAAAAACTGTTTTTT. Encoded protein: CAWSVEGRNNEKLFF.

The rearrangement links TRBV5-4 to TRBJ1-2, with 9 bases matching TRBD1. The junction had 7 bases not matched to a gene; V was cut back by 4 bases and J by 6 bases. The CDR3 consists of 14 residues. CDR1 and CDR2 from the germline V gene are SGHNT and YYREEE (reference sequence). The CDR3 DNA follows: TGTGCCAGCAGCCCCAAAGGACAGGGGAATGGCTACACCTTC. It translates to CASSPKGQGNGYTF.

CDR3 loop: CASSRRGNTEAFF. The CDR3 DNA follows: TGTGCCAGCAGCCGCAGGGGAAACACTGAAGCTTTCTTT. The rearrangement uses TRBV7-8 and TRBJ1-1; TRBD1 might be the D (6 bases). The CDR3 runs to 13 residues. Trimming took off 5 bases at V and 2 bases at J, with 9 bases between the two ends. CDR1 and CDR2 from the germline V gene are SGHVS and FQNEAQ. The variable domain in full, with the rest retrieved from reference TRBV7-8 and TRBJ1-1, is GAGVSQSPRYKVAKRGQDVALRCDPISGHVSLFWYQQALGQGPEFLTYFQNEAQLDKSGLPSDRFFAERPEGSVSTLKIQRTQQEDSAVYLCASSRRGNTEAFFGQGTRLTVV.

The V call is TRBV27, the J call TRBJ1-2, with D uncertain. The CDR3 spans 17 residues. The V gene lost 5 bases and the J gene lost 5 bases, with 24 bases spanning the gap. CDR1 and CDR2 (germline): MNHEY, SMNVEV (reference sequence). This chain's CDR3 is CASSPIPKTGSRYGYTF. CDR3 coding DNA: TGTGCCAGCAGTCCGATCCCTAAAACCGGGTCTCGATATGGCTACACCTTC.

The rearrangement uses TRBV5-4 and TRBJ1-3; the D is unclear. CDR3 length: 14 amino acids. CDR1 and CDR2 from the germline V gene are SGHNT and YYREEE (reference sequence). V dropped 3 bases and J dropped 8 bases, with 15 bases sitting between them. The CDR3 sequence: CASSSTGGLDTIYF. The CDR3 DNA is TGTGCCAGCAGCTCGACCGGAGGTTTAGACACCATATATTTT.

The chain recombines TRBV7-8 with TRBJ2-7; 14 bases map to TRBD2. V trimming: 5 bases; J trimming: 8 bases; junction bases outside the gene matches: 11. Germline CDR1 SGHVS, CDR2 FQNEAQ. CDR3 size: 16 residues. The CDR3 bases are TGTGCCAGCAGCCTAGGACTAGCGGGAGGACCCTTTAAGCAGTACTTC. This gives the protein CASSLGLAGGPFKQYF.

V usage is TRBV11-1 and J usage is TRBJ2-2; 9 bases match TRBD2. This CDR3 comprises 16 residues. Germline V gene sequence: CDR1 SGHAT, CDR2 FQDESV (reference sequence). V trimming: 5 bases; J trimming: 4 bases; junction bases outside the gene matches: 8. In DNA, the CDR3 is TGTGCCAGCAGCCCCGAGACTAGCGGTTTCACCGGGGAGCTGTTTTTT. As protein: CASSPETSGFTGELFF.

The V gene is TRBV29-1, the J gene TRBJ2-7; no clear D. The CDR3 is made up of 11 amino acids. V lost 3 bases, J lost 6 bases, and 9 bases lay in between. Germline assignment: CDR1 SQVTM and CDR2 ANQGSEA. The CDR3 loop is CSVDKGAEQYF. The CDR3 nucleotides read TGCAGCGTTGATAAAGGAGCCGAGCAGTACTTC.

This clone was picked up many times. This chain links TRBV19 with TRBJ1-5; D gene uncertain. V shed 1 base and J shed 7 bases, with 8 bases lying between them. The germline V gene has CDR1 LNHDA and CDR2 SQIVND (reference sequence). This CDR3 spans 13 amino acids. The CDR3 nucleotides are TGTGCCAGTAGTATAGCCCCGGGGCAGCCCCAGCATTTT. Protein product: CASSIAPGQPQHF.

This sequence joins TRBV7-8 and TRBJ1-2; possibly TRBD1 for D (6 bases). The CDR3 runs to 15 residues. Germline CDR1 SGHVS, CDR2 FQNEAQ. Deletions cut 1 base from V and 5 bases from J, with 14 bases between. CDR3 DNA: TGTGCCAGCAGCTTAGAGGGGGGGGAGGGTTATGGCTACACCTTC. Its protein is CASSLEGGEGYGYTF.

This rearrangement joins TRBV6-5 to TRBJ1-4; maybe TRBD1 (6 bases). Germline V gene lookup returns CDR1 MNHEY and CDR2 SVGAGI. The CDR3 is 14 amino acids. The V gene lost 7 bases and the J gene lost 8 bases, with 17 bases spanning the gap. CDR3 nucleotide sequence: TGTGCCAGCACCCCGTCAGGGGTCTTAGAAAAACTGTTTTTT. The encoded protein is CASTPSGVLEKLFF.

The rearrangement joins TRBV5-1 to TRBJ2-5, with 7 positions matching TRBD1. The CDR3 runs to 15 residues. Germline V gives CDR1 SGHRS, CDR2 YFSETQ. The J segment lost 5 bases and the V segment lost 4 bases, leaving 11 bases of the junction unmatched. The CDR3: CASSVGPQTGETQYF. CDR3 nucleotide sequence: TGCGCCAGCAGCGTCGGACCCCAGACAGGGGAGACCCAGTACTTC.

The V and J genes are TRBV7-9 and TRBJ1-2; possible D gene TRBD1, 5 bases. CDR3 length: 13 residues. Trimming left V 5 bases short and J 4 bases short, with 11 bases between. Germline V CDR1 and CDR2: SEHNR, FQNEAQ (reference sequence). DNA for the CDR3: TGTGCCAGCAGCGTTCAGGGTAGCTATGGCTACACCTTC. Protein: CASSVQGSYGYTF. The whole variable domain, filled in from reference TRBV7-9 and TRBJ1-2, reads DTGVSQNPRHKITKRGQNVTFRCDPISEHNRLYWYRQTLGQGPEFLTYFQNEAQLEKSRLLSDRFSAERPKGSFSTLEIQRTEQGDSAMYLCASSVQGSYGYTFGSGTRLTVV.

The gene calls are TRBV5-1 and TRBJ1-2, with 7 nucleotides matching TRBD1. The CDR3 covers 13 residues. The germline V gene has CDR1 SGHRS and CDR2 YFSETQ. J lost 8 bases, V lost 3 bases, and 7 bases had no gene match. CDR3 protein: CASSYKGAGGYTF. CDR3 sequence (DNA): TGCGCCAGCAGCTACAAGGGGGCCGGCGGCTACACCTTC.

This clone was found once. The CDR3 protein is CSAEEGVNYGYTF. The CDR3 DNA reads as TGCAGCGCGGAAGAGGGGGTGAACTATGGCTACACCTTC. V and J are TRBV29-1 and TRBJ1-2, with D perhaps matching TRBD1 (6 bases). The CDR3 spans 13 residues. Per the germline V gene, CDR1 is SQVTM and CDR2 is ANQGSEA. Between the trimmed V and J ends, which lost 7 bases and 2 bases, there was a span of 14 bases. The whole variable domain, filled in from reference TRBV29-1 and TRBJ1-2, reads SAVISQKPSRDICQRGTSLTIQCQVDSQVTMMFWYRQQPGQSLTLIATANQGSEATYESGFVIDKFPISRPNLTFSTLTVSNMSPEDSSIYLCSAEEGVNYGYTFGSGTRLTVV.

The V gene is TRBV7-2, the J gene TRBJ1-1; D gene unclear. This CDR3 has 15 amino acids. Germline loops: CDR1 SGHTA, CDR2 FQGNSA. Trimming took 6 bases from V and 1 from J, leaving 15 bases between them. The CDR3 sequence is CASSITQVSNTEAFF. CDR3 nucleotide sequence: TGTGCCAGCAGTATAACGCAGGTTTCGAACACTGAAGCTTTCTTT. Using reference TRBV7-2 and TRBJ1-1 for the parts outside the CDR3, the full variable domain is GAGVSQSPSNKVTEKGKDVELRCDPISGHTALYWYRQSLGQGLEFLIYFQGNSAPDKSGLPSDRFSAERTGGSVSTLTIQRTQQEDSAVYLCASSITQVSNTEAFFGQGTRLTVV.

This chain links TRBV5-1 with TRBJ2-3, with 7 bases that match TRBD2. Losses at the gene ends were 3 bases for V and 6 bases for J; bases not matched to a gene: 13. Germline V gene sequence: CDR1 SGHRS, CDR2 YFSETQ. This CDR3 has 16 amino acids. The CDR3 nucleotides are TGCGCCAGCAGCTCGGGGGTCGATCCCGGGAGGGATACGCAGTATTTT. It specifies CASSSGVDPGRDTQYF.